One TCR beta chain is described in this entry. Original processing notes: Reference gene primers were amplified, and this amplification served to estimate nucleated cell counts. Data came from immunoSEQ multiplex PCR; TCRdb stores just in-frame clones and leaves some out. V and J calls and clone size are as listed in that table; D and trimming were resolved from the DNA. The table records approximately 110,000 clones, more than 75% of them present only once. The sample comes from a study of blood T cell repertoires in COVID-19. Overall study: The study drew acute and convalescent COVID-19 samples from the United States, Italy and Spain. PBMCs, B-cell-depleted T cells, or T cells were the source of the cDNA or gDNA that made up the material.

This CDR3 is 18 amino acids long. Germline-derived CDR1 and CDR2 are SGDLS and YYNGEE. The junction had 14 bases not matched to a gene; V was cut back by 3 bases and J by 2 bases. The chain carries TRBV9 and TRBJ2-3; TRBD2 matches 8 bases. This TCR came from a man aged 35 to 55 with acute or convalescent COVID-19. Sequenced: peripheral blood. The DNA of the CDR3 is TGTGCCAGCAGCGCTCGCCCCGGGACTAGACTTGCCACAGATACGCAGTATTTT. This codes for CASSARPGTRLATDTQYF.